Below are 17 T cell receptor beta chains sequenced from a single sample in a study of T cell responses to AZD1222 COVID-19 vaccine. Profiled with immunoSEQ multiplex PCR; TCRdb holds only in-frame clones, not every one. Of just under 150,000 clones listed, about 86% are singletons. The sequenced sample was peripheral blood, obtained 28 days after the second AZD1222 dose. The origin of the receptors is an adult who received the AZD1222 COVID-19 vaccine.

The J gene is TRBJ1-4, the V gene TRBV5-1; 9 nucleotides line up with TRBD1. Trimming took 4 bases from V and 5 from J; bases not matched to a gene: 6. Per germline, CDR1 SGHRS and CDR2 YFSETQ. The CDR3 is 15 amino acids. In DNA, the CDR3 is TGCGCCAGCAGCCGGGGACAGGGATGGAATGAAAAACTGTTTTTT. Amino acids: CASSRGQGWNEKLFF.

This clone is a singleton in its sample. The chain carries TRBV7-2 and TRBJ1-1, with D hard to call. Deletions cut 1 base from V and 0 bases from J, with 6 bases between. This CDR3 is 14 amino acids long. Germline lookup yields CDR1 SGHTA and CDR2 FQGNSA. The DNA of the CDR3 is TGTGCCAGCAGCTTAGGACGGATGAACACTGAAGCTTTCTTT. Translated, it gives CASSLGRMNTEAFF.

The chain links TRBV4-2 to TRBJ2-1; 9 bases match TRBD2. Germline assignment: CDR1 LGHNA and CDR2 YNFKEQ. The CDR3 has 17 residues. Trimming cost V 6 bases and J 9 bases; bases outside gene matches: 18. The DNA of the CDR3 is TGTGCCAGCAGTCCCCAATTAGCGGGGGCGGCGTTGCTTGAGCAGTTCTTC. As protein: CASSPQLAGAALLEQFF.

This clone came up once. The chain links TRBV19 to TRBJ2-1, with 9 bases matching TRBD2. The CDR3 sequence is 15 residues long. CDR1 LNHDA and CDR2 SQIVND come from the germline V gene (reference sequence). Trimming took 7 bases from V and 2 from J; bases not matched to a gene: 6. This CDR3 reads CASTGRTSAYNEQFF. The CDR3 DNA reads TGTGCCAGTACCGGCAGGACTAGCGCCTACAATGAGCAGTTCTTC. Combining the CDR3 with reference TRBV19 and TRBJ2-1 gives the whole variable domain DGGITQSPKYLFRKEGQNVTLSCEQNLNHDAMYWYRQDPGQGLRLIYYSQIVNDFQKGDIAEGYSVSREKKESFPLTVTSAQKNPTAFYLCASTGRTSAYNEQFFGPGTRLTVL.

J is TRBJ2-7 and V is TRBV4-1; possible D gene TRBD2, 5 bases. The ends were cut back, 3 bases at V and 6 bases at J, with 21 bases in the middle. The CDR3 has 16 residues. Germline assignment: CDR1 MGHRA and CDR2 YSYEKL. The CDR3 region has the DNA TGCGCCAGCAGCCAGATCAGCAGCGGCAGGCTCGGCGAGCAGTACTTC. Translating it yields CASSQISSGRLGEQYF.

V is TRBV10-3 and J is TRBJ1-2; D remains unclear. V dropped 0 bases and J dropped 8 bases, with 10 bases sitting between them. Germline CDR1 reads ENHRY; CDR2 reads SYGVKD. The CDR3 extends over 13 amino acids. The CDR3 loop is CAISESNPTGYTF. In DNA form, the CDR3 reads TGTGCCATCAGTGAGTCTAACCCTACAGGCTACACCTTC.

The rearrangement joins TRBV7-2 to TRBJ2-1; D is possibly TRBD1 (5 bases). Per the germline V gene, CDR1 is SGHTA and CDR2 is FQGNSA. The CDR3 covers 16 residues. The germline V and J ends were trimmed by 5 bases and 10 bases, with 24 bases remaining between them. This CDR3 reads CASSAYGGLGHREQFF. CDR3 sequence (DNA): TGTGCCAGCAGCGCGTACGGTGGGCTCGGCCACAGGGAGCAGTTCTTC.

This CDR3 reads CASSPETSYGYTF. DNA for the CDR3: TGTGCCAGCTCACCAGAGACGTCCTATGGCTACACCTTC. The chain is built from TRBV18 and TRBJ1-2; unclear D gene. Per germline, CDR1 KGHSH and CDR2 LQKENI. The CDR3 sequence is 13 residues long. The germline V and J ends were trimmed by 2 bases and 4 bases, with 8 bases remaining between them.

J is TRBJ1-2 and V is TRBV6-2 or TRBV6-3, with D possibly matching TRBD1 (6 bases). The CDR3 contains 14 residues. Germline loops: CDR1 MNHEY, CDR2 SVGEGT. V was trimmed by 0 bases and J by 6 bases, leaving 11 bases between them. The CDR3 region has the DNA TGTGCCAGCAGTTACTCGTGGCAGGGGAATGGCTACACCTTC. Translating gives CASSYSWQGNGYTF.

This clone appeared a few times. The CDR3 loop reads CASTLTGRDNDEQYF. In DNA form, the CDR3 reads TGCGCCAGTACCCTTACAGGGAGGGATAATGACGAGCAGTACTTC. The V and J genes are TRBV5-1 and TRBJ2-7, with D possibly matching TRBD2 (7 bases). This CDR3 contains 15 residues. Looked up from germline, CDR1 is SGHRS and CDR2 is YFSETQ. V was trimmed by 8 bases and J by 5 bases, leaving 23 bases between them.

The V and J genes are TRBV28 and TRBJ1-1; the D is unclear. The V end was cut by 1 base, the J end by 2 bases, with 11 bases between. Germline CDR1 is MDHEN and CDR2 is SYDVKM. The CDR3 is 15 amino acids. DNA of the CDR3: TGTGCCAGCAGTTTATCTGGCCGCCGAAACACTGAAGCTTTCTTT. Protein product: CASSLSGRRNTEAFF.

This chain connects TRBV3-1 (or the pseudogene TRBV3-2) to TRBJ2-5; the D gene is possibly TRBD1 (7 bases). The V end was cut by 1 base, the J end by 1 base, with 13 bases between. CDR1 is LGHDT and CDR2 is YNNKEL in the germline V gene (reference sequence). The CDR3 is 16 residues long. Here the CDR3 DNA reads TGTGCCAGCAGCCAAGTGACTAGGACAGGCCAAGAGACCCAGTACTTC. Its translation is CASSQVTRTGQETQYF.

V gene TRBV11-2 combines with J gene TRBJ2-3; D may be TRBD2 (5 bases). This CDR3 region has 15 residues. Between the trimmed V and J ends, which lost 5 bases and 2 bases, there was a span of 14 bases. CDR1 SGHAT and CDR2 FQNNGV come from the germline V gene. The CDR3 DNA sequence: TGTGCCAGCAGCCAGACTTTGGGAGACACAGATACGCAGTATTTT. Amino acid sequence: CASSQTLGDTDTQYF.

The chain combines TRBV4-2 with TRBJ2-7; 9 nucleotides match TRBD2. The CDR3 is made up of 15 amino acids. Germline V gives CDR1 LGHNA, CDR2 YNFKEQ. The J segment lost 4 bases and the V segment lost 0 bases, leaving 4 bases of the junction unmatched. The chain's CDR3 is CASSQEGTSSYEQYF. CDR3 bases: TGTGCCAGCAGCCAAGAAGGGACTAGCAGTTACGAGCAGTACTTC.

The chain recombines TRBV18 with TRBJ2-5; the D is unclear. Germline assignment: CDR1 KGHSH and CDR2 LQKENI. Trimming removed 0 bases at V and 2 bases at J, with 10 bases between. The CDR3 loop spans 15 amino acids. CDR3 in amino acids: CASSPPSVAQETQYF. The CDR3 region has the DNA TGTGCCAGCTCACCACCGAGCGTAGCTCAAGAGACCCAGTACTTC.

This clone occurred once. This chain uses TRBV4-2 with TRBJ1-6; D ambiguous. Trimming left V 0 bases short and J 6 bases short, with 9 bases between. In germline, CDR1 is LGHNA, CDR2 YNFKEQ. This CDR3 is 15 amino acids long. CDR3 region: CASSQDGRGNSPLHF. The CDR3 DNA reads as TGTGCCAGCAGCCAAGACGGGCGAGGTAATTCACCCCTCCACTTT.

The CDR3 sequence: CASSYREPRSGNTIYF. The CDR3 DNA reads TGTGCCAGCAGTTACAGGGAACCCCGCTCTGGAAACACCATATATTTT. This chain joins TRBV27 and TRBJ1-3, with D maybe TRBD1 (6 bases). The CDR3 is 16 residues long. CDR1 and CDR2 (germline): MNHEY, SMNVEV (reference sequence). Trimming took off 4 bases at V and 0 bases at J, with 13 bases between the two ends.